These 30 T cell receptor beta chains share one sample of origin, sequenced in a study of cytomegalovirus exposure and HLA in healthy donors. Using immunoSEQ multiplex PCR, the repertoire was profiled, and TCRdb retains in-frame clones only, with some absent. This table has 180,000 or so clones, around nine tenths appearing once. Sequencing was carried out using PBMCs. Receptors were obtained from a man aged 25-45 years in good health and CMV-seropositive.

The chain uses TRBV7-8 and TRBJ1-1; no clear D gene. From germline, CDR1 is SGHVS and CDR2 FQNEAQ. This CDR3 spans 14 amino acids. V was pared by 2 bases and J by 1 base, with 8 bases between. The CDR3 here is CASSLRLPNTEAFF. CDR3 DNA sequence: TGTGCCAGCAGCTTAAGACTGCCGAACACTGAAGCTTTCTTT.

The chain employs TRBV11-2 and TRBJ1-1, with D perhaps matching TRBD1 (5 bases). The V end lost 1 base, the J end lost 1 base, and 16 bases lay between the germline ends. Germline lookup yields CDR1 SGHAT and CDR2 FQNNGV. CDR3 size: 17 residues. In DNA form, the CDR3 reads TGTGCCAGCAGCTTAGCCGAGGGGCGGGTAGGGAACACTGAAGCTTTCTTT. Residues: CASSLAEGRVGNTEAFF.

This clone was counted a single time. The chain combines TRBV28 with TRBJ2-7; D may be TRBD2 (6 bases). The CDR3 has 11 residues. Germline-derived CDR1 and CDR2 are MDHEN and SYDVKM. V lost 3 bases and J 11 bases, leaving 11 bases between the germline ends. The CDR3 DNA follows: TGTGCCAGCAGTTTTTCAGGCGGGGAGTACTTC. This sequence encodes CASSFSGGEYF.

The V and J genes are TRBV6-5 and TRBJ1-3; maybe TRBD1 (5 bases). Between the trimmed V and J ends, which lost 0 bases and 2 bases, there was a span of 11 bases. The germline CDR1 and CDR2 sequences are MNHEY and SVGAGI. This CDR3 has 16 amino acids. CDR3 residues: CASSYSRGLAGNTIYF. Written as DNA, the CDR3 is TGTGCCAGCAGTTACTCCCGGGGGTTAGCTGGAAACACCATATATTTT.

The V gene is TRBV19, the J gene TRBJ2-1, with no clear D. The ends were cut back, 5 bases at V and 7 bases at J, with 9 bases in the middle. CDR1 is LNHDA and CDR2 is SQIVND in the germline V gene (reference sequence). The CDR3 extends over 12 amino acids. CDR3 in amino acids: CASSLGGNEQFF. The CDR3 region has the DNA TGTGCCAGTAGTTTGGGCGGAAATGAGCAGTTCTTC.

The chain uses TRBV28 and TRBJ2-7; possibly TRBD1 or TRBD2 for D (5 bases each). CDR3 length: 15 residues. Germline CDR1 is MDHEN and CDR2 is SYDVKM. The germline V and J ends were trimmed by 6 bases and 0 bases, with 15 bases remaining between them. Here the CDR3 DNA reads TGTGCCAGCAGGGAGGCCAGGGCGGGCTCCTACGAGCAGTACTTC. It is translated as CASREARAGSYEQYF.

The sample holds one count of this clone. The CDR3 sequence is CSAARDRENEQFF. The CDR3 DNA reads TGCAGCGCCGCCCGGGACAGGGAAAATGAGCAGTTCTTC. The rearrangement uses TRBV29-1 and TRBJ2-1; 9 nucleotides line up with TRBD1. The CDR3 has 13 amino acids. J gave up 7 bases and V 7 bases, and 8 bases lay outside the gene matches. CDR1 and CDR2 from the germline V gene are SQVTM and ANQGSEA.

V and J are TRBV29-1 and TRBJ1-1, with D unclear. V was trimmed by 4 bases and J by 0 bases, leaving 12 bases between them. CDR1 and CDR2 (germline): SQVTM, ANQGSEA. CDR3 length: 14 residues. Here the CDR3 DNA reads TGCAGCGTTGTCCCCTCCGGGCTGAACACTGAAGCTTTCTTT. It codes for CSVVPSGLNTEAFF.

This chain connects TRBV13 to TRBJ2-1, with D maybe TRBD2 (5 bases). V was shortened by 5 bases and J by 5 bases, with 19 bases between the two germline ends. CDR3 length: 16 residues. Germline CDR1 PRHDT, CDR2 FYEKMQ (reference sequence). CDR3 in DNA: TGTGCCAGCAGCCCCGCCGGCTCGGGGTACAACAATGAGCAGTTCTTC. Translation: CASSPAGSGYNNEQFF.

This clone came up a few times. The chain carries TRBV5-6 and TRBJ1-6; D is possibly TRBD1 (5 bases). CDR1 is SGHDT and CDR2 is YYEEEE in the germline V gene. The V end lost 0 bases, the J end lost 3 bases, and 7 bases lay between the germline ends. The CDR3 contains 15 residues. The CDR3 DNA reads TGTGCCAGCAGCTTGGCAGGGAGCTATAATTCACCCCTCCACTTT. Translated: CASSLAGSYNSPLHF.

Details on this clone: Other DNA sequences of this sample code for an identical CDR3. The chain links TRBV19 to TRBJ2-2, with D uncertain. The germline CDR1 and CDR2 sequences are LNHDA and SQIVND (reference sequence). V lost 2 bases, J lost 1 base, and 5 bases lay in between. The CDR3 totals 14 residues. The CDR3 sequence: CASSISRNTGELFF. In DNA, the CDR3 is TGTGCCAGTAGTATAAGCAGGAACACCGGGGAGCTGTTTTTT.

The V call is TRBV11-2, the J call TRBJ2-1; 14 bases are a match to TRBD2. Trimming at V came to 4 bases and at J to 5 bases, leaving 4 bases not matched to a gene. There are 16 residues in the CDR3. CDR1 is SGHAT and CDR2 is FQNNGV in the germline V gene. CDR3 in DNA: TGTGCCAGCAGCTCAGTGGGACTAGCGGGGGACAATGAGCAGTTCTTC. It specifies CASSSVGLAGDNEQFF.

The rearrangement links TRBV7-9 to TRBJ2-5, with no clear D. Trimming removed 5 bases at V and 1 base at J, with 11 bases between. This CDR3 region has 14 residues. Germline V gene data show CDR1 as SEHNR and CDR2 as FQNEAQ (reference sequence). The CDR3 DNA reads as TGTGCCAGCAGCCCCTTTGGCGTCCAAGAGACCCAGTACTTC. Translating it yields CASSPFGVQETQYF.

DNA of the CDR3: TGTGCCTGGTCCCTGGACAACCACGACGTGGGCTACACCTTC. Translated, it gives CAWSLDNHDVGYTF. The genes are TRBV30 and TRBJ1-2; the D gene is possibly TRBD1 (5 bases). The CDR3 spans 14 residues. V dropped 5 bases and J dropped 8 bases, with 21 bases sitting between them. Per the germline V gene, CDR1 is GTSNPN and CDR2 is SVGIG (reference sequence).

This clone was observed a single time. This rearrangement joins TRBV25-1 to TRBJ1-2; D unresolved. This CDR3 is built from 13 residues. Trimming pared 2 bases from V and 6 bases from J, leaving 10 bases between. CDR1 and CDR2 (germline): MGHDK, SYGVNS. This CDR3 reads CASSEDGLDGYTF. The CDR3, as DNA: TGTGCCAGCAGTGAAGACGGATTGGATGGCTACACCTTC.

The CDR3 loop reads CASEGLGTEAFF. The CDR3 DNA sequence: TGCGCCAGCGAAGGCCTTGGCACTGAAGCTTTCTTT. The chain links TRBV4-1 to TRBJ1-1; no reliable D call. The CDR3 extends over 12 amino acids. The germline gives CDR1 MGHRA, CDR2 YSYEKL. Trimming removed 8 bases at V and 4 bases at J, with 11 bases between.

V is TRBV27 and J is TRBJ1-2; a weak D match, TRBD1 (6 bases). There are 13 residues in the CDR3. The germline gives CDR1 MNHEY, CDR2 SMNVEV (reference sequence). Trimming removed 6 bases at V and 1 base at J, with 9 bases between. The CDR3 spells CASSPGVNYGYTF. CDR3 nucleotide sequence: TGTGCCAGCAGCCCAGGGGTTAACTATGGCTACACCTTC.

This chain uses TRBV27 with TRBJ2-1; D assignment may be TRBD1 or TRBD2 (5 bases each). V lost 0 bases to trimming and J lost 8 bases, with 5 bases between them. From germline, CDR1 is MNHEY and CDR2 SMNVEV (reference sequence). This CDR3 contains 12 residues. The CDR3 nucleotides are TGTGCCAGCAGTTTATCGGGGGATGAGCAGTTCTTC. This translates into CASSLSGDEQFF.

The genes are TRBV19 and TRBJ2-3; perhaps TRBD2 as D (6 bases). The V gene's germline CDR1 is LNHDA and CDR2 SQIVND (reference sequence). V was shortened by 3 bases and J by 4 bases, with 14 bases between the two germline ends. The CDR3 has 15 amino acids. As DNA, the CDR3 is TGTGCCAGTAGTATCGGAGGGACTGGGGCAGATACGCAGTATTTT. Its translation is CASSIGGTGADTQYF. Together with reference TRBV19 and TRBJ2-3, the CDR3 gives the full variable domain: DGGITQSPKYLFRKEGQNVTLSCEQNLNHDAMYWYRQDPGQGLRLIYYSQIVNDFQKGDIAEGYSVSREKKESFPLTVTSAQKNPTAFYLCASSIGGTGADTQYFGPGTRLTVL.

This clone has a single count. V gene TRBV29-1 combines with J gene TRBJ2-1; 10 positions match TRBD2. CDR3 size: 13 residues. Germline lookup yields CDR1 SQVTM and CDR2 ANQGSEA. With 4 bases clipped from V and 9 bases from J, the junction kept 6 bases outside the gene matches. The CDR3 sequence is CSVVSGGAGEQFF. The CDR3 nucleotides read TGCAGCGTTGTGAGCGGGGGGGCGGGTGAGCAGTTCTTC.

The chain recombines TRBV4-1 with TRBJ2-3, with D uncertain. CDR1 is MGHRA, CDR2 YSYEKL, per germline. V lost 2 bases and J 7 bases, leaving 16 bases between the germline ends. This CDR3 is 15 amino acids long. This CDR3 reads CASSQSLRAGHTQYF. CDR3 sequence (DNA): TGCGCCAGCAGCCAATCCCTACGGGCCGGGCATACGCAGTATTTT.

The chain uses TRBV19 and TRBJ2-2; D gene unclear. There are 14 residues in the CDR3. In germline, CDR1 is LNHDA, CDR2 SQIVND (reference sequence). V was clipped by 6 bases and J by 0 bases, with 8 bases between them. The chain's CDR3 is CASRVAANTGELFF. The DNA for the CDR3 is TGTGCCAGTAGGGTGGCGGCGAACACCGGGGAGCTGTTTTTT.

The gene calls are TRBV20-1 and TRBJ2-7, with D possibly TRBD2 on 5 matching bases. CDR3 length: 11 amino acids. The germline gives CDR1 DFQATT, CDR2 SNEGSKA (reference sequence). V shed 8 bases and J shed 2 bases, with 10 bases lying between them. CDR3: CSPKRTYEQYF. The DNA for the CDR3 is TGCAGTCCAAAGCGGACCTACGAGCAGTACTTC.

Here the CDR3 reads CASSLGARVNTEAFF. The CDR3 DNA reads as TGTGCCAGCAGTTTGGGGGCCCGGGTGAACACTGAAGCTTTCTTT. This rearrangement joins TRBV28 to TRBJ1-1; perhaps TRBD1 as D (6 bases). This CDR3 region has 15 residues. With 3 bases removed from V and 0 bases from J, the gap between germline ends came to 11 bases. Germline-derived CDR1 and CDR2 are MDHEN and SYDVKM.

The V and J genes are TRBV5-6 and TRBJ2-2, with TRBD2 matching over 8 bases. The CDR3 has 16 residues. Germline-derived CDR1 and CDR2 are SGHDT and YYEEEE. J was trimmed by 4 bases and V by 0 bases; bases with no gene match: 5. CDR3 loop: CASSLDSGSTTGELFF. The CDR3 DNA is TGTGCCAGCAGCTTGGACAGCGGGAGTACCACCGGGGAGCTGTTTTTT.

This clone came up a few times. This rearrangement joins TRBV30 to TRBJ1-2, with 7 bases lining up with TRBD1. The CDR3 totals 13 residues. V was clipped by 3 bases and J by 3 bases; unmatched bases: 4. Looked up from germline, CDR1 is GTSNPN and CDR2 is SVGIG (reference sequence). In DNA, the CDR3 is TGTGCCTGGAGCCTCACAGGGGACTATGGCTACACCTTC. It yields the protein CAWSLTGDYGYTF.

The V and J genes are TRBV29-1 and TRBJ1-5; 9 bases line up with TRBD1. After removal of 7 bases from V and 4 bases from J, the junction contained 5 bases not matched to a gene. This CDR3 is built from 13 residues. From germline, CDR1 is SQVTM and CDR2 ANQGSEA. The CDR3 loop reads CSGGQGLNQPQHF. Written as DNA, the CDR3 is TGCAGCGGGGGACAGGGACTAAATCAGCCCCAGCATTTT.

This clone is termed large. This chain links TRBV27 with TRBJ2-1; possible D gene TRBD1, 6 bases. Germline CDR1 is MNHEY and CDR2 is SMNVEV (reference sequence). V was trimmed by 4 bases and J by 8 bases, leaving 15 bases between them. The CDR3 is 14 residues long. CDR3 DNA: TGTGCCAGCAGTTCATCTACAGGGTATGATGAGCAGTTCTTC. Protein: CASSSSTGYDEQFF.

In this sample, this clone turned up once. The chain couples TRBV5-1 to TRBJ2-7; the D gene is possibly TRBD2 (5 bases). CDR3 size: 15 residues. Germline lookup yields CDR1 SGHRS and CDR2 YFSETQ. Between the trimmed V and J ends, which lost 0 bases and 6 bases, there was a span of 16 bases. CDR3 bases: TGCGCCAGCAGCTTGGCCGGGGTAGGGAACACCGAGCAGTACTTC. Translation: CASSLAGVGNTEQYF.

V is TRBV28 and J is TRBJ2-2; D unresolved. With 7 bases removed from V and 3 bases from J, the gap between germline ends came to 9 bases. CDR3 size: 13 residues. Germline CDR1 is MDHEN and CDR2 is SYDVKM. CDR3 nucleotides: TGTGCCAGCATCCGCCGAGACACCGGGGAGCTGTTTTTT. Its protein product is CASIRRDTGELFF.